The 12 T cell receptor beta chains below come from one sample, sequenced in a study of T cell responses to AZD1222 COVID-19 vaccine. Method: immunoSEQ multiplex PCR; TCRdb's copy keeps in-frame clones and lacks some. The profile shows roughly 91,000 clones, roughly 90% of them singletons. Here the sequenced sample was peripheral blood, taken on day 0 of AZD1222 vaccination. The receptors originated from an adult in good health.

The DNA for the CDR3 is TGTGCCAGCAGTGAAAGGGGACAGGGAGTACGAGACTATGGCTACACCTTC. This encodes CASSERGQGVRDYGYTF. The V gene is TRBV2, the J gene TRBJ1-2, with 9 bases lining up with TRBD1. Germline CDR1 reads SNHLY; CDR2 reads FYNNEI. CDR3 length: 17 residues. The V segment lost 2 bases and the J segment 3 bases; nucleotides outside the gene matches: 10.

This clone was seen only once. The CDR3 region has the DNA TGTGCCAGCGTTCTAGCGGGGGGAAACACAGATACGCAGTATTTT. Protein product: CASVLAGGNTDTQYF. The V gene is TRBV2, the J gene TRBJ2-3; TRBD2 agrees at 11 bases. The CDR3 covers 15 residues. V was pared by 8 bases and J by 2 bases, with 6 bases of the junction left unmatched. Per the germline V gene, CDR1 is SNHLY and CDR2 is FYNNEI.

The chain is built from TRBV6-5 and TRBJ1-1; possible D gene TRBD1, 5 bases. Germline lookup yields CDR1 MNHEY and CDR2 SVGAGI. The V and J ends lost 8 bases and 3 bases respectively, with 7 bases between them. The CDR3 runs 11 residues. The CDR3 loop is CASQGDTEAFF. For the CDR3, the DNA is TGTGCCAGCCAGGGTGACACTGAAGCTTTCTTT.

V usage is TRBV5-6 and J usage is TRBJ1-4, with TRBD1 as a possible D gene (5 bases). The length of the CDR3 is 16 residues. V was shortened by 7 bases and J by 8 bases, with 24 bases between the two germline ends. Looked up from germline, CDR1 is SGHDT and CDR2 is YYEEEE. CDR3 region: CASRPAGQDGMEKLFF. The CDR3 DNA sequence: TGTGCCAGCCGCCCGGCCGGACAAGACGGGATGGAAAAACTGTTTTTT.

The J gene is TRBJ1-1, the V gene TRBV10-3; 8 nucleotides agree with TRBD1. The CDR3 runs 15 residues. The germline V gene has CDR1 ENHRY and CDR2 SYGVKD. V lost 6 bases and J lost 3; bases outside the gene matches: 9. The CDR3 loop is CAIRSLGQGHTEAFF. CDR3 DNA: TGTGCCATCAGATCATTAGGACAGGGCCACACTGAAGCTTTCTTT.

The CDR3 DNA reads as TGTGCCAGCACTAGACAGGCCAGTCACTCTGGGGCCAACGTCCTGACTTTC. Translating gives CASTRQASHSGANVLTF. The chain couples TRBV2 to TRBJ2-6; the D gene is possibly TRBD1 (6 bases). Germline V lookup: CDR1 SNHLY, CDR2 FYNNEI. The CDR3 contains 17 residues. V lost 7 bases and J 0 bases, leaving 16 bases between the germline ends.

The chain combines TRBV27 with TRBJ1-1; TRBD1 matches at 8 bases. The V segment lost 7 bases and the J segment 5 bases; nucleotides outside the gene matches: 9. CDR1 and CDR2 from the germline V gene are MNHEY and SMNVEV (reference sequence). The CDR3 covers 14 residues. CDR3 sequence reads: CASNYRQGWTEAFF. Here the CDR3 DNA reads TGTGCCAGCAATTATCGACAGGGGTGGACTGAAGCTTTCTTT.

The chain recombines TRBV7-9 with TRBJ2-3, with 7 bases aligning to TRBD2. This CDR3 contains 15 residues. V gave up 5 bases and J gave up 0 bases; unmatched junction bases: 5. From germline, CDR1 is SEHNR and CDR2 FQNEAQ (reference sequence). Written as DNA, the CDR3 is TGTGCCAGCAGCCGCTCTAGCGGCAGCACAGATACGCAGTATTTT. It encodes CASSRSSGSTDTQYF.

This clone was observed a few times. The CDR3 DNA sequence: TGTGCCAGCAGCTTAGGGAGCTCTAGCGGGAGAAGCTACAATGAGCAGTTCTTC. It yields the protein CASSLGSSSGRSYNEQFF. The chain recombines TRBV11-2 with TRBJ2-1, with TRBD2 matching over 10 bases. CDR1 and CDR2 from the germline V gene are SGHAT and FQNNGV. This CDR3 is built from 18 residues. With 1 base clipped from V and 3 bases from J, the junction kept 9 bases outside the gene matches.

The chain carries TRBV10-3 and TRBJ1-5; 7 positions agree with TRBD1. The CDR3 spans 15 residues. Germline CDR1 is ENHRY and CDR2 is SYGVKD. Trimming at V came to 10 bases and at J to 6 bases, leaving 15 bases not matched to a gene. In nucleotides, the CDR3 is TGTGCCACCGGAGGGGGCGCTGGGGTCGGTCAGCCCCAGCATTTT. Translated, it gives CATGGGAGVGQPQHF.

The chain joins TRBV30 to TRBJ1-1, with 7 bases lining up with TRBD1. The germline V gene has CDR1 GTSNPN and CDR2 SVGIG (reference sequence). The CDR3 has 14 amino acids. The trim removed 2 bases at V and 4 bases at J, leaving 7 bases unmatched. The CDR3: CAWSPNRGTTEAFF. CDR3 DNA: TGTGCCTGGAGTCCGAACAGGGGTACCACTGAAGCTTTCTTT.

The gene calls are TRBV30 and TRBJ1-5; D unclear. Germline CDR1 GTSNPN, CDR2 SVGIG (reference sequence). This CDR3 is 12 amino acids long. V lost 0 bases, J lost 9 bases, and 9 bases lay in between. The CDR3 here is CAWSVVRGPQHF. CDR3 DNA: TGTGCCTGGAGTGTAGTACGAGGGCCCCAGCATTTT.